Below, one T cell receptor beta chain is given with its context. This CDR3 comprises 14 residues. CDR1 is LGHNA and CDR2 is YNFKEQ in the germline V gene. The V gene lost 3 bases and the J gene lost 5 bases, with 13 bases spanning the gap. Per the study methods: The assay estimated nucleated cells by amplifying reference gene primers. The method was immunoSEQ multiplex PCR; TCRdb's version includes in-frame clones alone and lacks a portion of them. The V and J calls and clone size come from that table; D and trimming were worked out from the DNA. The data show some 130,000 clones, with approximately 88% seen just once and 5% to 7% held by the top ten. This specimen belongs to a study of blood T cell repertoires in COVID-19.

The sample comprised PBMCs or T cells enriched from blood (not recorded which). The chain recombines TRBV4-2 with TRBJ2-5; maybe TRBD2 (5 bases). The receptor's source is a man aged 35-49 years with acute COVID-19. Written as DNA, the CDR3 is TGTGCCAGCAGCCAGGGAGCACCCCCGGAGACCCAGTACTTC. This encodes CASSQGAPPETQYF.